This T cell receptor beta chain comes out of a study of cytomegalovirus exposure and HLA in healthy donors. As regards this clone: Its antigen is unidentified.

Study-wide findings and caveats: Later work associated more than 15,000 TCR beta sequences with HLA alleles at 0.05 false discovery rate. Some V segments, including TRBV6-2 and TRBV6-3, were excluded as indistinguishable.

The CDR3 covers 14 residues. PCR involved 60 Vbeta and 13 Jbeta primers. Here immunoSEQ multiplex PCR was the method, and the copy in TCRdb shows in-frame clones only, minus some. Among some 200,000 clones listed, roughly 80% were seen once. At the time of sampling, donors were nominally healthy, though unrecorded immune exposures were likely. The TCR was taken from a woman aged 45-65 years in good health and CMV-seropositive. Input material: PBMCs. This sequence joins TRBV21-1 and TRBJ1-2. TRBV21-1 is labeled a pseudogene. The CDR3 DNA sequence: TGTGCCAGCAGCAAAGGGCAGCGGAAGTCGGGCTACACCTTC. It codes for CASSKGQRKSGYTF.